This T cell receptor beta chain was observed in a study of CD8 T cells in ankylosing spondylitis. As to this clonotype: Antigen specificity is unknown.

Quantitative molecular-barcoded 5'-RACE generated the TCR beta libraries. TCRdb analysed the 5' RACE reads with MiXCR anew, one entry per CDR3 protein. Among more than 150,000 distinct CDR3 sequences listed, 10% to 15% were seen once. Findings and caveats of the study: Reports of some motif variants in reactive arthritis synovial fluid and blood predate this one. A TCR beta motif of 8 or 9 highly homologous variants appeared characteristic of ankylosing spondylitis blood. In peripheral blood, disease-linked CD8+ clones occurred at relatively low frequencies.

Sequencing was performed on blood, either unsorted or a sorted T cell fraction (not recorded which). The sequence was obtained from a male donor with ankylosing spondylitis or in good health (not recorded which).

As DNA, the CDR3 is TGTGCCACCAGCGGGAATCAGGGGGCGCGTATCCATGAGCAGTTCTTC. Its protein is CATSGNQGARIHEQFF. The V gene is TRBV15, the J gene TRBJ2-1; 8 bases align to TRBD1. CDR1 and CDR2 (germline): LNHNV, YYDKDF (reference sequence). The CDR3 runs 16 residues. The trim removed 5 bases at V and 8 bases at J, leaving 14 bases unmatched.